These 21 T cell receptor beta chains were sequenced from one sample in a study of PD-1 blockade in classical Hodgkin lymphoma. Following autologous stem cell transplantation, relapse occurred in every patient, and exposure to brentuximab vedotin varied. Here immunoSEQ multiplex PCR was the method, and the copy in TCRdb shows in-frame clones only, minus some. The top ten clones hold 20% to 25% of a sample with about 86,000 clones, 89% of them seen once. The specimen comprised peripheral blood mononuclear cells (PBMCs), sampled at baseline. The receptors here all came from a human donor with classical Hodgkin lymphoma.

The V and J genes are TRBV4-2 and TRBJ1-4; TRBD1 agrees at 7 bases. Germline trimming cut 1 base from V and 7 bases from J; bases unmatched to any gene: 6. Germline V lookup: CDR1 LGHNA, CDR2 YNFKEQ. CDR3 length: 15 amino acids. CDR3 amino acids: CASSQAQGDGEKLFF. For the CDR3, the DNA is TGTGCCAGCAGCCAAGCCCAGGGGGATGGTGAAAAACTGTTTTTT.

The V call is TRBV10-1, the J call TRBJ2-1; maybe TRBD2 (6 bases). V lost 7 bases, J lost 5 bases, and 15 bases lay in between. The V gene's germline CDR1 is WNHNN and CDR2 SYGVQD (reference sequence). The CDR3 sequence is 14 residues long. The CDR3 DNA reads TGCGCCAGCACTAACACGGGGGAGGACAATGAGCAGTTCTTC. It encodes CASTNTGEDNEQFF.

CDR3 coding DNA: TGTGCCAGCTCACCTCCGGGAGGGGGGACAGATACGCAGTATTTT. Translated, it gives CASSPPGGGTDTQYF. The chain employs TRBV18 and TRBJ2-3; 8 bases fit TRBD2. Trimming cost V 3 bases and J 3 bases; bases outside gene matches: 5. This CDR3 comprises 15 residues. Germline CDR1 is KGHSH and CDR2 is LQKENI. The full variable domain, completed using reference TRBV18 and TRBJ2-3, is NAGVMQNPRHLVRRRGQEARLRCSPMKGHSHVYWYRQLPEEGLKFMVYLQKENIIDESGMPKERFSAEFPKEGPSILRIQQVVRGDSAAYFCASSPPGGGTDTQYFGPGTRLTVL.

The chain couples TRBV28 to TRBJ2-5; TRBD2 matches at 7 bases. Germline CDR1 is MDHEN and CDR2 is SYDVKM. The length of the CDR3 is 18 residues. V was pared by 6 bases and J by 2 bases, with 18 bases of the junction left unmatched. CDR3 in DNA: TGTGCCAGCAGGCACCGGGACTACAATCTACCGAGACAAGAGACCCAGTACTTC. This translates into CASRHRDYNLPRQETQYF.

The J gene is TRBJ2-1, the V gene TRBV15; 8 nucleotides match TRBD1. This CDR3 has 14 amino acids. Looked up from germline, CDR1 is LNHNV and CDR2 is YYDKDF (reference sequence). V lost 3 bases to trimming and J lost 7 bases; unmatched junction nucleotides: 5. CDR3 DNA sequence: TGTGCCACCAGCAGGCAGGGGGCGGGTAATGAGCAGTTCTTC. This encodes CATSRQGAGNEQFF.

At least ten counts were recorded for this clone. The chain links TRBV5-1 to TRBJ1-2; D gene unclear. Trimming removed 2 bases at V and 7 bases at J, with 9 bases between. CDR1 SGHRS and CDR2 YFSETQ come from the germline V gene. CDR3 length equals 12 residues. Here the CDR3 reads CASSLPNGGYTF. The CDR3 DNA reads TGCGCCAGCAGCTTACCCAACGGTGGCTACACCTTC.

Here the CDR3 reads CASSPTSTGGRREQYF. CDR3 in DNA: TGTGCCAGTAGTCCAACCTCGACAGGGGGCCGTCGCGAGCAGTACTTC. This rearrangement joins TRBV19 to TRBJ2-7; 10 bases align to TRBD1. CDR1 and CDR2 (germline): LNHDA, SQIVND (reference sequence). J was trimmed by 6 bases and V by 5 bases; bases with no gene match: 13. The CDR3 consists of 16 residues.

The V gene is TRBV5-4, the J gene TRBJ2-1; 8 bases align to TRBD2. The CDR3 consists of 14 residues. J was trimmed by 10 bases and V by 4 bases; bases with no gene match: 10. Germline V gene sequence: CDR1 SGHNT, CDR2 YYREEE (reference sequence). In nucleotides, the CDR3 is TGTGCCAGCAGCGAGACACTAGCGGCAAAAGAGCAGTTCTTC. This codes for CASSETLAAKEQFF. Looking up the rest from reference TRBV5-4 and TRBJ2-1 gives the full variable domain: ETGVTQSPTHLIKTRGQQVTLRCSSQSGHNTVSWYQQALGQGPQFIFQYYREEENGRGNFPPRFSGLQFPNYSSELNVNALELDDSALYLCASSETLAAKEQFFGPGTRLTVL.

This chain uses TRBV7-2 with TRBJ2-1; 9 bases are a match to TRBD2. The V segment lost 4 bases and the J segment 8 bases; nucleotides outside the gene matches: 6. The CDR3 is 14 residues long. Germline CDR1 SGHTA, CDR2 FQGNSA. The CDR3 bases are TGTGCCAGCAGCTCTATAGCGGGAGTTCATGAGCAGTTCTTC. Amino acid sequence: CASSSIAGVHEQFF.

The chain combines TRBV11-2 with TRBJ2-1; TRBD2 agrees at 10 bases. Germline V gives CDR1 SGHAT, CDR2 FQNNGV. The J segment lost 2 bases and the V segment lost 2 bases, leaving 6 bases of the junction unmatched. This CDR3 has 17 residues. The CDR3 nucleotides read TGTGCCAGCAGCTTATGGTCTAGCGGGAGACCCTACAATGAGCAGTTCTTC. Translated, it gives CASSLWSSGRPYNEQFF.

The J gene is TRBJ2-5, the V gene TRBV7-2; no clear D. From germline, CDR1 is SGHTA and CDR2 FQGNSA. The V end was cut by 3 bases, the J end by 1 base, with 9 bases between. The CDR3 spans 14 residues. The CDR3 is CASSFRHLQETQYF. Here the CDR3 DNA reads TGTGCCAGCAGCTTCCGACATCTCCAAGAGACCCAGTACTTC.

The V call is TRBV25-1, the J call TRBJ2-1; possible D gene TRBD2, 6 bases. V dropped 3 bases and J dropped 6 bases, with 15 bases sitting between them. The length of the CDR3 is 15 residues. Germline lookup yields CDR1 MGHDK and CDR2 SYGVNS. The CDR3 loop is CASSDSGQISNEQFF. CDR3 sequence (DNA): TGTGCCAGCAGTGATAGCGGCCAGATATCCAATGAGCAGTTCTTC. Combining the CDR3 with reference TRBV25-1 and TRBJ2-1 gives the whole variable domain EADIYQTPRYLVIGTGKKITLECSQTMGHDKMYWYQQDPGMELHLIHYSYGVNSTEKGDLSSESTVSRIRTEHFPLTLESARPSHTSQYLCASSDSGQISNEQFFGPGTRLTVL.

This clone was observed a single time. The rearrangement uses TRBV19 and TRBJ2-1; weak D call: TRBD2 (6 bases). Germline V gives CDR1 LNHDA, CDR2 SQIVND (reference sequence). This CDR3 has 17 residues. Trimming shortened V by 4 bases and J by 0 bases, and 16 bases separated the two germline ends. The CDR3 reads CASSTPTSLSSYNEQFF. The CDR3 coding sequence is TGTGCCAGTAGTACCCCGACTAGTCTTAGCTCCTACAATGAGCAGTTCTTC.

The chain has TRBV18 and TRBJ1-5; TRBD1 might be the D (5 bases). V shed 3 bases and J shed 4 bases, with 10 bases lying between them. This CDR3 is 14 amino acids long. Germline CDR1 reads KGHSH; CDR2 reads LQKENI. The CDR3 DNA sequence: TGTGCCAGCTCACCCAGGAGGGGAAATCAGCCCCAGCATTTT. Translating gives CASSPRRGNQPQHF.

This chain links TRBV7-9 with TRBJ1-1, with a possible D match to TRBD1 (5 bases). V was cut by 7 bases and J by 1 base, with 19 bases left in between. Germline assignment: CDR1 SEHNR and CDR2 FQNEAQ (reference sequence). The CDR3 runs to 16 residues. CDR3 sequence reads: CASTPWDDDPNTEAFF. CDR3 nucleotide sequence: TGTGCCAGCACGCCGTGGGACGATGACCCGAACACTGAAGCTTTCTTT.

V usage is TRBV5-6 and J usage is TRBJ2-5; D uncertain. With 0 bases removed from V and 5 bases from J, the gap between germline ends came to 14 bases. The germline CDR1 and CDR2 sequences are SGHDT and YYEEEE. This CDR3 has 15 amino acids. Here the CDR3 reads CASSLGSGWLETQYF. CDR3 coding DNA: TGTGCCAGCAGCTTGGGTTCGGGCTGGTTGGAGACCCAGTACTTC.

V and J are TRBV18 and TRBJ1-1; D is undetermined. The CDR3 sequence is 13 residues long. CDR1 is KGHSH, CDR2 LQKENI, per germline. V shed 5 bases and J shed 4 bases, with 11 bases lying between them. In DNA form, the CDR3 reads TGTGCCAGCTCAGCCTTGGAGGGCACTGAAGCTTTCTTT. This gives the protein CASSALEGTEAFF.

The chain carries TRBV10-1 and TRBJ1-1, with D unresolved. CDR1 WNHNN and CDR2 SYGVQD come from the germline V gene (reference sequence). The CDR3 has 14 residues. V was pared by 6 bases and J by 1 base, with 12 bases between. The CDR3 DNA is TGCGCCAGCAGCCCATCACGTACGAACACTGAAGCTTTCTTT. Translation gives CASSPSRTNTEAFF.

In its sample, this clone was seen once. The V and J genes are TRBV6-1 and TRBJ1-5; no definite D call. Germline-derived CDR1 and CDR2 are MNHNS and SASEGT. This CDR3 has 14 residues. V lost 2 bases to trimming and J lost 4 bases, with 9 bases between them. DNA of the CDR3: TGTGCCAGCAGTGAAATAGCCGCGAATCAGCCCCAGCATTTT. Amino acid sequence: CASSEIAANQPQHF.

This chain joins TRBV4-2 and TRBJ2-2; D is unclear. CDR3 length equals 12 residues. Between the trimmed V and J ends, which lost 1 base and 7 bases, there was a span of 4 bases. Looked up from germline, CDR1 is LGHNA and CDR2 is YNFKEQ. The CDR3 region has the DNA TGTGCCAGCAGCCAAGTCGGCGGGGAGCTGTTTTTT. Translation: CASSQVGGELFF.

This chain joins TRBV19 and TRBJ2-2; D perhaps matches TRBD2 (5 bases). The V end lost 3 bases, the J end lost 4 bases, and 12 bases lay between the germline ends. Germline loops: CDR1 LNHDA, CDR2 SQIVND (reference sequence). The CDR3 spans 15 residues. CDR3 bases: TGTGCCAGTAGTATTTTAAAGCGGCCCACCGGGGAGCTGTTTTTT. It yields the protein CASSILKRPTGELFF.